What follows is one T cell receptor beta chain and its context. The CDR3 runs to 12 residues. Germline values: CDR1 LNHDA, CDR2 SQIVND (reference sequence). V was cut by 7 bases and J by 3 bases, with 7 bases left in between. These data are taken from a study of CD8 T cells in Susac syndrome. Study-wide background: Treatment at blood withdrawal was none, corticosteroids, or intravenous immunoglobulin alone in Susac syndrome patients.

About 0.45 to 1 ug RNA was reverse transcribed with random hexamers. An immunoSEQ multiplex PCR generated amplified TCR beta CDR3 products spanning 54 Vbeta and 13 Jbeta. TCRdb redid the calling of the immunoSEQ multiplex PCR reads with MiXCR, one entry per CDR3 protein. The sample yields about 100,000 distinct CDR3 sequences, approximately 95% seen once. Material for sequencing was CD8+ T cells from PBMCs. The TCR was taken from a human donor with Susac syndrome. The chain employs TRBV19 and TRBJ1-5; no clear D gene. The CDR3 loop reads CASTRFNQPQHF. In DNA form, the CDR3 reads TGTGCCAGTACCCGCTTCAATCAGCCCCAGCATTTT.